The next 15 T cell receptor beta chains were all read from a single sample in a study of T cell changes during pregnancy in multiple sclerosis. Here immunoSEQ multiplex PCR was the method, and the copy in TCRdb shows in-frame clones only, minus some. The top ten clones hold about 0.45% of a sample with fewer than 45,000 clones, 91% of them seen once. The sample was CD4+ T cells from peripheral blood mononuclear cells, taken in the second trimester of pregnancy. These receptors were collected from a female donor in good health, enrolled as a control in a pregnancy study.

The J gene is TRBJ2-7, the V gene TRBV29-1; tentatively, D is TRBD2 (7 bases). With 0 bases removed from V and 3 bases from J, the gap between germline ends came to 21 bases. Per the germline V gene, CDR1 is SQVTM and CDR2 is ANQGSEA. The length of the CDR3 is 17 residues. The CDR3 region is CSVEDPRGRGSLYEQYF. The CDR3 nucleotides read TGCAGCGTTGAAGATCCTCGGGGGAGGGGGTCTCTCTACGAGCAGTACTTC.

V and J are TRBV10-3 and TRBJ2-1; no definite D call. Trimming pared 3 bases from V and 5 bases from J, leaving 8 bases between. The CDR3 has 13 residues. Germline V gives CDR1 ENHRY, CDR2 SYGVKD. CDR3 sequence reads: CAISEPQNNEQFF. The CDR3 DNA follows: TGTGCCATCAGTGAACCTCAGAACAATGAGCAGTTCTTC.

The chain joins TRBV6-5 to TRBJ2-7; maybe TRBD1 (6 bases). With 0 bases removed from V and 7 bases from J, the gap between germline ends came to 7 bases. The CDR3 consists of 12 residues. Germline V gene lookup returns CDR1 MNHEY and CDR2 SVGAGI. The CDR3 bases are TGTGCCAGCAGTTACTCGAGGGGGGAGCAGTACTTC. Its translation: CASSYSRGEQYF.

The J gene is TRBJ2-1, the V gene TRBV5-4, with 7 bases matching TRBD2. Germline V gives CDR1 SGHNT, CDR2 YYREEE (reference sequence). Trimming removed 6 bases from V and 6 bases from J; junction bases left unmatched: 9. The CDR3 runs 14 residues. The CDR3 sequence is CASNDGTKLNEQFF. The CDR3 DNA reads TGTGCCAGCAACGACGGGACTAAGCTCAATGAGCAGTTCTTC.

J is TRBJ2-7 and V is TRBV28; 11 bases align to TRBD2. The CDR3 covers 15 residues. Per germline, CDR1 MDHEN and CDR2 SYDVKM. With 8 bases clipped from V and 2 bases from J, the junction kept 8 bases outside the gene matches. In DNA, the CDR3 is TGTGCCAGCTCCTTTTCGGGACTAGCGGCCTACGAGCAGTACTTC. Its protein product is CASSFSGLAAYEQYF.

The V and J genes are TRBV11-3 and TRBJ2-5, with 9 bases aligning to TRBD1. The CDR3 consists of 14 residues. Germline loops: CDR1 SGHNT, CDR2 YENEEA. V was pared by 6 bases and J by 5 bases, with 7 bases of the junction left unmatched. The CDR3 DNA reads TGTGCCAGCAGTCTAACAGGGGGCGGTGAGACCCAGTACTTC. Its translation is CASSLTGGGETQYF.

The chain couples TRBV5-4 to TRBJ1-2, with D possibly matching TRBD1 (5 bases). The CDR3 runs to 15 residues. With 4 bases removed from V and 3 bases from J, the gap between germline ends came to 16 bases. Germline V gene lookup returns CDR1 SGHNT and CDR2 YYREEE (reference sequence). CDR3 sequence reads: CASSPRGGSHYGYTF. The CDR3 nucleotides are TGTGCCAGCAGCCCTAGGGGAGGGAGTCACTATGGCTACACCTTC. The entire variable domain, with the rest obtained from reference TRBV5-4 and TRBJ1-2, is as follows: ETGVTQSPTHLIKTRGQQVTLRCSSQSGHNTVSWYQQALGQGPQFIFQYYREEENGRGNFPPRFSGLQFPNYSSELNVNALELDDSALYLCASSPRGGSHYGYTFGSGTRLTVV.

This rearrangement joins TRBV19 to TRBJ1-1; the match to TRBD1 covers 10 bases. Germline V gene sequence: CDR1 LNHDA, CDR2 SQIVND (reference sequence). CDR3 length: 14 residues. Trimming at V came to 5 bases and at J to 4 bases, leaving 4 bases not matched to a gene. CDR3 coding DNA: TGTGCCAGTAGTTTGACAGGGGGCGTCACTGAAGCTTTCTTT. The encoded protein is CASSLTGGVTEAFF.

This clone has more than one count but fewer than ten. Written as DNA, the CDR3 is TGTGCCAGCAGCCCGGACAGGGTGTACACTGAAGCTTTCTTT. As protein: CASSPDRVYTEAFF. The chain recombines TRBV5-8 with TRBJ1-1; 8 bases are shared with TRBD1. This CDR3 has 14 residues. V was clipped by 4 bases and J by 3 bases; unmatched bases: 5. Germline V lookup: CDR1 SGHTS, CDR2 YDEGEE.

This clone has a single count. The J gene is TRBJ2-3, the V gene TRBV18; D not resolved. The germline gives CDR1 KGHSH, CDR2 LQKENI. Between the trimmed V and J ends, which lost 3 bases and 6 bases, there was a span of 7 bases. CDR3 length: 12 residues. CDR3 DNA: TGTGCCAGCTCACCTCTGGGCGATACGCAGTATTTT. Translated: CASSPLGDTQYF.

The chain is built from TRBV5-5 and TRBJ2-1, with TRBD2 as a possible D gene (6 bases). CDR3 length: 13 residues. V shed 0 bases and J shed 8 bases, with 9 bases lying between them. Germline V gene sequence: CDR1 SGHKS, CDR2 YYEKEE (reference sequence). The CDR3, as DNA: TGTGCCAGCAGCTTGGAGCGGGTCCATGAGCAGTTCTTC. Protein sequence: CASSLERVHEQFF.

The J gene is TRBJ2-1, the V gene TRBV6-1; TRBD1 matches 11 bases. Trimming at V came to 8 bases and at J to 7 bases, leaving 10 bases not matched to a gene. The CDR3 is 15 residues long. CDR1 is MNHNS, CDR2 SASEGT, per germline. The CDR3 DNA reads as TGTGCCAGCGGTGCATACGGGACAGGGGGAAATGAGCAGTTCTTC. This translates into CASGAYGTGGNEQFF.

This clone qualifies as medium-sized. V usage is TRBV6-4 and J usage is TRBJ1-2, with D possibly being TRBD1 (6 bases). Trimming shortened V by 3 bases and J by 2 bases, and 7 bases separated the two germline ends. The CDR3 sequence is 13 residues long. Germline V gene data show CDR1 as MRHNA and CDR2 as SNTAGT. The DNA for the CDR3 is TGTGCCAGCAGTGAAACAGGGAACTATGGCTACACCTTC. This codes for CASSETGNYGYTF.

The chain is built from TRBV15 and TRBJ1-5; possibly TRBD1 for D (5 bases). Looked up from germline, CDR1 is LNHNV and CDR2 is YYDKDF (reference sequence). V lost 5 bases, J lost 0 bases, and 11 bases lay in between. The CDR3 runs 15 residues. The CDR3 DNA follows: TGTGCCACCAGCCTGCAGGGAAATAGCAATCAGCCCCAGCATTTT. Translation gives CATSLQGNSNQPQHF.

The genes are TRBV19 and TRBJ1-2; the D is unclear. The CDR3 runs to 12 residues. Trimming stripped 5 bases from V and 8 bases from J, with 12 bases between. Germline-derived CDR1 and CDR2 are LNHDA and SQIVND (reference sequence). CDR3 DNA: TGTGCCAGTAGTTATGACTTCGAGGGCTACACCTTC. The encoded protein is CASSYDFEGYTF.